This T cell receptor (beta chain) was profiled in a study of human T cells and chemical hapten exposure (dated by TCRdb to 2020 to 2023). A note on the overall study: For sensitization, 2% DPC in acetone was applied to an approximately 2 cm by approximately 2 cm area of upper inner arm skin. Patch testing was done on the upper back using Finn chambers containing 0.01% DPC, and results were scored after 6 days according to International Contact Dermatitis Research Group standards. Blood samples were taken from patients before sensitization (week 0) and at 2, 6 and about 24 weeks after DPC sensitization. In alopecia patients, the study followed how the peripheral blood TCR repertoire changed in vivo over primary and secondary sensitization to diphenylcyclopropenone (DPC), a hapten. The patient cohort, mostly female, included alopecia areata with under or over 50% scalp involvement, alopecia totalis and alopecia universalis. Throughout the approximately 25-week study period, patients were also given weekly therapeutic DPC doses on the scalp. Libraries were combined into a pool for sequencing, and differences in TCR yield between samples came mainly from small differences in library volumes within the pool. For TCR sequencing, blood came from 25 to 30 alopecia patients at anywhere from one to four time points (pre-sensitization, 2, 6 and 24 weeks). General study outcomes and caveats: Patch test score was positively correlated with the number of PT1 expanded TCRs, with significance at thresholds 8, 16 and 32 but not at 4. Repeated subsampling changed both the strength of the expansion versus patch-test correlation and the threshold at which that correlation became significant. Because all patients had alopecia, a presumed autoimmune disease, the immune response of the patients might differ from that of healthy individuals. Significantly more large CDR3 similarity clusters were formed by expanded TCRs than by pre-sensitization or healthy control sets, consistent with antigen-driven responses. DPC sensitization did not change how many TCRs were above 1 in 1000 frequency, and no evidence was found of alterations in global repertoire structure.

This clonotype was seen a few times. Its antigen is unknown. No base-level quality is on record; no much larger clone is a single base apart. Libraries came from RACE. The sample was run on a NextSeq 500. During library preparation, unique molecular identifiers were attached to individual cDNA molecules so that TCRs could be counted quantitatively and reproducibly. From each blood RNA sample, both TCR alpha and TCR beta chains were sequenced. Concerning the study's data processing: Samples had a median of roughly 91,000 TCRs, with a range from roughly 20,000 to 700,000. The Decombinator software suite was used to annotate V, J and CDR3 in the TCR reads. Every sample was subsampled to the same number of TCRs (28,000) for the PS versus PT1 abundance plots. Expanded TCRs were defined as absent before sensitization and observed at least eight times at the 2-week time point. TCRdb ran its own pipeline on the public reads, namely fastp trimming at Q25 and MiXCR clone calling, and kept in-frame beta chains. Every CDR3 protein is listed once, alongside the most common genes and DNA of its rows. Here the V and J calls rest on TCRdb's processing, not on the authors' analysis. This sample is represented by some 110,000 distinct CDR3 sequences; around 11% of them were singletons. The top ten constitute approximately 2.5% of the sample.

The time point label on this specimen signifies: patch test 3, about 24 weeks after DPC sensitization. The treatment or condition label for this specimen denotes: therapeutic diphenylcyclopropenone sensitization with weekly scalp DPC. Blood at each patch-test visit was drawn before the patch test was applied. To be eligible, patients had to be aged 18 to 70, diagnosed with alopecia and judged suitable for DPC therapy, while pregnant patients were excluded. Total RNA was isolated from unfractionated whole blood collected in Tempus Blood RNA tubes. Counted from cysteine to phenylalanine, this CDR3 has 15 amino acids. CDR3 DNA is the only sequence kept; it has 45 bases, read in frame from the first base. At the junction V is shortened by 0 bases and J by 2 bases, with 10 bases in between. The CDR1 and CDR2 encoded by the germline V gene are MDHEN and SYDVKM.

The material sequenced was whole blood, taken in connection with sensitization to the hapten diphenylcyclopropenone (DPC). Here the chain combines TRBV28 and TRBJ1-1; TRBD1 is a possible D gene, resting on 5 matching bases. The source of this sequence is a woman between 45 and 60 years old with alopecia areata. Some clones in this sample may be carry-over from other donors' samples. The nucleotides are TGTGCCAGCAGTTTATGGGGGCAGTTTAACACTGAAGCTTTCTTT. The translation is CASSLWGQFNTEAFF. The entire variable domain, with the stretches around the CDR3 drawn from the reference TRBV28 and TRBJ1-1 proteins, is DVKVTQSSRYLVKRTGEKVFLECVQDMDHENMFWYRQDPGLGLRLIYFSYDVKMKEKGDIPEGYSVSREKKERFSLILESASTNQTSMYLCASSLWGQFNTEAFFGQGTRLTVV.